What follows is one T cell receptor beta chain and its context. The data derive from a study of blood T cell repertoires in COVID-19. For the study at large: Acute and convalescent COVID-19 samples came from the United States, Italy and Spain. Sample material is recorded as cDNA or gDNA derived from T cells, B-cell-depleted T cells, or PBMCs.

As processed by the authors: Amplifying reference gene primers gave estimates of nucleated cell counts. Assay: immunoSEQ multiplex PCR; the TCRdb copy retains only in-frame clones and omits some. The DNA gave D and trimming, while V, J and clone size come from that table. The sample lists 150,000 to 160,000 clones; 80% were seen once. Germline CDR1 and CDR2: MNHEY and SVGAGI. The CDR3 is 14 residues long. J lost 4 bases, V lost 4 bases, and 4 bases had no gene match. This receptor was obtained from a man aged 55 to 69 with acute or convalescent COVID-19. V and J are TRBV6-5 and TRBJ1-5; the match to TRBD1 covers 7 bases. Sequenced sample: peripheral blood. CDR3 sequence (DNA): TGTGCCAGCAGTTCGGGACAGCTTAATCAGCCCCAGCATTTT. Protein product: CASSSGQLNQPQHF.